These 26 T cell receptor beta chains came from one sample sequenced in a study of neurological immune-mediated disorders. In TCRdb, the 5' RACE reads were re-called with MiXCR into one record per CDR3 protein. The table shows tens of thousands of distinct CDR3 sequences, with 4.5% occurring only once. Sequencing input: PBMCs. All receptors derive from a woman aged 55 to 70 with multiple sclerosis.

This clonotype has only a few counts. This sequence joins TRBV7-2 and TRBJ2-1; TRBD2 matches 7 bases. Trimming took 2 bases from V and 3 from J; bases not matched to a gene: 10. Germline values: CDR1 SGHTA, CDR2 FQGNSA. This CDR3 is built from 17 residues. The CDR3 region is CASSLIYGGGRYNEQFF. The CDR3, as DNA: TGTGCCAGCAGCTTAATCTACGGCGGGGGTCGCTACAATGAGCAGTTCTTC.

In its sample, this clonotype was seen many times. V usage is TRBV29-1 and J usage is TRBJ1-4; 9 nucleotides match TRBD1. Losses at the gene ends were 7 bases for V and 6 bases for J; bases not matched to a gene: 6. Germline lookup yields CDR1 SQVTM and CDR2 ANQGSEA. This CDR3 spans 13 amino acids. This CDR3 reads CSAAGQGYEKLFF. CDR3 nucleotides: TGCAGCGCAGCGGGACAGGGATATGAAAAACTGTTTTTT.

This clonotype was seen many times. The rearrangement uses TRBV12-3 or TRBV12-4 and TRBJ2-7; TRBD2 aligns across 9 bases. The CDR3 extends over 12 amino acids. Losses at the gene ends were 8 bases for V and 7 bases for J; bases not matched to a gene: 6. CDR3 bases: TGTGCCAGCGGCGGGGGGGTTGGAGAGCAGTACTTC. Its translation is CASGGGVGEQYF.

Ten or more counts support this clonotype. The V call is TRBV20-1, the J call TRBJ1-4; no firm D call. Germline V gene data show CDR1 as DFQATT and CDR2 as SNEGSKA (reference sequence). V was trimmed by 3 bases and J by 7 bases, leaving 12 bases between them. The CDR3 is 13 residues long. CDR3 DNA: TGCAGTGCTAGGGAGGGCCCCTCTGAAAAACTGTTTTTT. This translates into CSAREGPSEKLFF.

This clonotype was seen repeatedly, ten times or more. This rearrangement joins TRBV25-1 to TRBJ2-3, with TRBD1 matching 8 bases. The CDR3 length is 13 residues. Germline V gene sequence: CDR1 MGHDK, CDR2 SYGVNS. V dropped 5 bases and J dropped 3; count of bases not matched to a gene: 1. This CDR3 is CASSYRGTDTQYF. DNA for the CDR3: TGTGCCAGCAGTTACAGGGGGACAGATACGCAGTATTTT.

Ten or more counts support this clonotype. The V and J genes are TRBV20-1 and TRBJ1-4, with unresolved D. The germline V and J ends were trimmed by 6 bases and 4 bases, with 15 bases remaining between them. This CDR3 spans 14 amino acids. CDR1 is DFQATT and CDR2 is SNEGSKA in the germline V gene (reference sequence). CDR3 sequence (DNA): TGCAGTGCGGCCCCCGGGATTTATAATGAAAAACTGTTTTTT. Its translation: CSAAPGIYNEKLFF.

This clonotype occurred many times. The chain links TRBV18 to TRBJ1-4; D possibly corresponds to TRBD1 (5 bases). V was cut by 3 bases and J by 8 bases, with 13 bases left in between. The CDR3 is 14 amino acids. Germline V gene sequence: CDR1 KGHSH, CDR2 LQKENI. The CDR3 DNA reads TGTGCCAGCTCACCTTGGACACTACCCGAAAAACTGTTTTTT. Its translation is CASSPWTLPEKLFF. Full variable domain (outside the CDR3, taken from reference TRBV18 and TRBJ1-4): NAGVMQNPRHLVRRRGQEARLRCSPMKGHSHVYWYRQLPEEGLKFMVYLQKENIIDESGMPKERFSAEFPKEGPSILRIQQVVRGDSAAYFCASSPWTLPEKLFFGSGTQLSVL.

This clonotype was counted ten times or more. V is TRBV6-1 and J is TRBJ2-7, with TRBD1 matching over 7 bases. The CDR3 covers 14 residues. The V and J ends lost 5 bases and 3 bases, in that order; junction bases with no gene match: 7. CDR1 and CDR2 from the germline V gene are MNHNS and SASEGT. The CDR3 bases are TGTGCCAGCAGTCTTACAGGGGTTGACTACGAGCAGTACTTC. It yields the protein CASSLTGVDYEQYF.

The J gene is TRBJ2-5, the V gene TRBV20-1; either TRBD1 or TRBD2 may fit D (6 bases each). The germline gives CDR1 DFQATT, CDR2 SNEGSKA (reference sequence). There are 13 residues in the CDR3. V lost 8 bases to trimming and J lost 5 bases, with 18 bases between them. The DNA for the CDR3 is TGCAGTCCGACCCTTGACGGGGGCGAGACCCAGTACTTC. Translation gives CSPTLDGGETQYF.

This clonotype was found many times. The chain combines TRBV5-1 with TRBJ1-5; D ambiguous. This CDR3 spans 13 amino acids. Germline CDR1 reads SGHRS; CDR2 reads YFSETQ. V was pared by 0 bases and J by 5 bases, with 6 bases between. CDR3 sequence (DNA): TGCGCCAGCAGCTTGGGAGTAGATCAGCCCCAGCATTTT. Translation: CASSLGVDQPQHF.

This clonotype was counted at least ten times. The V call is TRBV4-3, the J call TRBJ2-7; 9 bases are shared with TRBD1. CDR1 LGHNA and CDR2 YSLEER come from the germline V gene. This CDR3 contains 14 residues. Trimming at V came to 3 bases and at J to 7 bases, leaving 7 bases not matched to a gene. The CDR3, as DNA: TGCGCCAGCAGCCAGGGGACAGGGTGGGGGGAGCAGTACTTC. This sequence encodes CASSQGTGWGEQYF.

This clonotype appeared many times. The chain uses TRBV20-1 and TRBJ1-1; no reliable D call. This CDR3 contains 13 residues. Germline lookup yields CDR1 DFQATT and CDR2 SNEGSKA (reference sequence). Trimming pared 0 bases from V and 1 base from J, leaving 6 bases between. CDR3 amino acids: CSAREAANTEAFF. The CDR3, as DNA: TGCAGTGCTAGAGAAGCAGCGAACACTGAAGCTTTCTTT.

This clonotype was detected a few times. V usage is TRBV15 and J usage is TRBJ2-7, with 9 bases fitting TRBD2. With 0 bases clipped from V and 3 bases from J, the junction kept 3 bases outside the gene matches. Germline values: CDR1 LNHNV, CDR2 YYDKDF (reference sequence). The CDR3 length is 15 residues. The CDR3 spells CATSRDPAGGYEQYF. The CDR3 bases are TGTGCCACCAGCAGAGATCCAGCGGGGGGCTACGAGCAGTACTTC. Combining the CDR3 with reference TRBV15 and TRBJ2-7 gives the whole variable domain DAMVIQNPRYQVTQFGKPVTLSCSQTLNHNVMYWYQQKSSQAPKLLFHYYDKDFNNEADTPDNFQSRRPNTSFCFLDIRSPGLGDTAMYLCATSRDPAGGYEQYFGPGTRLTVT.

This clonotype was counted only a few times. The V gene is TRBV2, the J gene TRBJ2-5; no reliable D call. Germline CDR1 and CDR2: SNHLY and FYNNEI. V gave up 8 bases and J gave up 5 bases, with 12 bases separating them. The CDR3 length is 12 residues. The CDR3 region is CASRALDETQYF. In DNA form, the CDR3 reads TGTGCCAGCCGGGCCCTTGACGAGACCCAGTACTTC. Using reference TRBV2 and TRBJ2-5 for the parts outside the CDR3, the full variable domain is EPEVTQTPSHQVTQMGQEVILRCVPISNHLYFYWYRQILGQKVEFLVSFYNNEISEKSEIFDDQFSVERPDGSNFTLKIRSTKLEDSAMYFCASRALDETQYFGPGTRLLVL.

For the CDR3, the DNA is TGTGCCAGCAGTTTTCGTGGAACCTTACTTCGGGGCCTCAATGAGCAGTTCTTC. Its protein is CASSFRGTLLRGLNEQFF. V is TRBV28 and J is TRBJ2-1, with D perhaps TRBD1 or TRBD2 (5 bases each). The CDR3 has 18 amino acids. Germline lookup yields CDR1 MDHEN and CDR2 SYDVKM. V dropped 3 bases and J dropped 6 bases, with 24 bases sitting between them.

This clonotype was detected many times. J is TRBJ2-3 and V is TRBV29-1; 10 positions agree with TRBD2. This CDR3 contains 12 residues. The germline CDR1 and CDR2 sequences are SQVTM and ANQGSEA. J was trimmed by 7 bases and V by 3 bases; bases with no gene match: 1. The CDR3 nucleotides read TGCAGCGTTGAGGGACTAGCGAATACGCAGTATTTT. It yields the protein CSVEGLANTQYF.

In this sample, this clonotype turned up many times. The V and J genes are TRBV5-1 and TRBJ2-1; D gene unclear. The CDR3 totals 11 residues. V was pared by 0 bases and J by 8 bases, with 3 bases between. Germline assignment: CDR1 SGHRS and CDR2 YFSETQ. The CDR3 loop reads CASSLVDEQFF. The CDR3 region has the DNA TGCGCCAGCAGCTTGGTGGATGAGCAGTTCTTC.

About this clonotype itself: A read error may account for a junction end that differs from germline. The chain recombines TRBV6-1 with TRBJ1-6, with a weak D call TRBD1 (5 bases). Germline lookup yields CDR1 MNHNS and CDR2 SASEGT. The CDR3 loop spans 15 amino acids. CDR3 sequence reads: CASSEVPGLNSPLNF. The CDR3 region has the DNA TGTGCCAGCAGTGAAGTGCCAGGGTTGAATTCACCCCTCAACTTT.

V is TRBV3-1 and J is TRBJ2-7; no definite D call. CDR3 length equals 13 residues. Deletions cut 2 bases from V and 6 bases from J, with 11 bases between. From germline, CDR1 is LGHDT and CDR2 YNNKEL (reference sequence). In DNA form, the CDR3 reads TGTGCCAGCAGCCAAAATCGCGACGGCGAGCAGTACTTC. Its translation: CASSQNRDGEQYF.

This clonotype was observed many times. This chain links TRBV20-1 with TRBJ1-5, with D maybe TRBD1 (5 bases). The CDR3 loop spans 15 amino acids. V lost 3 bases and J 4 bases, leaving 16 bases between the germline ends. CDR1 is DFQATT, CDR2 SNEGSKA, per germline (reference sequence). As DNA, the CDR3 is TGCAGTGCTAGCCCCCCGACAGCTCAGAATCAGCCCCAGCATTTT. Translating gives CSASPPTAQNQPQHF.

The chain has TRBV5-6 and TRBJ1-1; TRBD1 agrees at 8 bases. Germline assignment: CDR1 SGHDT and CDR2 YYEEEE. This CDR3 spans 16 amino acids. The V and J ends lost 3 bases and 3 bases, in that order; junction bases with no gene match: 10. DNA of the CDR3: TGTGCCAGCAGCTCTCGAGGACAGGGAGATTACACTGAAGCTTTCTTT. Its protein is CASSSRGQGDYTEAFF.

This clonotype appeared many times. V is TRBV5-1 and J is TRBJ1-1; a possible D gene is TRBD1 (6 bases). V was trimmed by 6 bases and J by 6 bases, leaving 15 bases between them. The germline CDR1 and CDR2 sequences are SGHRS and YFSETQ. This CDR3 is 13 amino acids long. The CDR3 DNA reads TGCGCCAGCAAAGTGGGGGGCGATGCTGAAGCTTTCTTT. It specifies CASKVGGDAEAFF.

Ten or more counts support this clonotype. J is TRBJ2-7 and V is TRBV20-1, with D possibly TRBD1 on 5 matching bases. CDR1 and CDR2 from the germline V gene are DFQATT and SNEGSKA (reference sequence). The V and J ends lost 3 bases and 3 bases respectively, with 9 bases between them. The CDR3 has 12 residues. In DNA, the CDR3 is TGCAGTGCTAGCGCAACAGGCTACGAGCAGTACGTC. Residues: CSASATGYEQYV.

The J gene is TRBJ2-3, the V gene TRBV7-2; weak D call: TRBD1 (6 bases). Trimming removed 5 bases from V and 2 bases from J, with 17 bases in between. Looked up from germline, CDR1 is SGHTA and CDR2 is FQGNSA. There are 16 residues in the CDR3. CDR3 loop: CASSVLQGYNTDTQYF. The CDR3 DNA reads TGTGCCAGCAGCGTGTTACAGGGATATAACACAGATACGCAGTATTTT.

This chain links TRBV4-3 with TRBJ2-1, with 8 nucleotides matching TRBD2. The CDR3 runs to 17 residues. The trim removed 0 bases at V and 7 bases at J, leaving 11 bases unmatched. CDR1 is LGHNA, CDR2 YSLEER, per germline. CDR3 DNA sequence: TGCGCCAGCAGCCAAGATCGCGGGACTAGGTTCCGGAATGAGCAGTTCTTC. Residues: CASSQDRGTRFRNEQFF.

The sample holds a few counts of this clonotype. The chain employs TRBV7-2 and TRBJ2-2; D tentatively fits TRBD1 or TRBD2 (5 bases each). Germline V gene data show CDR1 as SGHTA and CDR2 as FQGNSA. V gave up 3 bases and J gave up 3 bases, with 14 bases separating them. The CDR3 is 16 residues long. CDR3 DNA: TGTGCCAGCAGCTTTGGGGCGCGGGTGGACACCGGGGAGCTGTTTTTT. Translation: CASSFGARVDTGELFF.